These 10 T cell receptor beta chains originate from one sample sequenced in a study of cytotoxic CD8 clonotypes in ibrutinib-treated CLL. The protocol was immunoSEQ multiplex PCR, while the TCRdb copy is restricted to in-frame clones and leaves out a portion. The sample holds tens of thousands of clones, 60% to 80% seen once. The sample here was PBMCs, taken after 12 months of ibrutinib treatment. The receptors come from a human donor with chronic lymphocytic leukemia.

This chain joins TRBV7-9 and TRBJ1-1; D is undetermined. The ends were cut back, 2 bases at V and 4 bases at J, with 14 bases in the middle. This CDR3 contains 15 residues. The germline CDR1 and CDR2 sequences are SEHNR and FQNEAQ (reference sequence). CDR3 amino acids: CASSLLGGSVTEAFF. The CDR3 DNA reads TGTGCCAGCAGCTTACTCGGCGGGTCGGTCACTGAAGCTTTCTTT.

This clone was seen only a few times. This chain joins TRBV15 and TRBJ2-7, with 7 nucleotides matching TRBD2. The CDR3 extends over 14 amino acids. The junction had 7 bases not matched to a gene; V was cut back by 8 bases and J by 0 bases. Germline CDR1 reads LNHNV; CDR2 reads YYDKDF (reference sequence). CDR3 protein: CATGGRGSSYEQYF. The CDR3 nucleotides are TGTGCCACCGGTGGGCGGGGGTCCTCCTACGAGCAGTACTTC.

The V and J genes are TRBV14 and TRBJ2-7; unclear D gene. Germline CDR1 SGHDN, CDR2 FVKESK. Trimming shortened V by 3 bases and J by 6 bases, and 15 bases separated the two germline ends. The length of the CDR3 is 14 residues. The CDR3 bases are TGTGCCAGCAGCCAGGAGCGCCGCAGACGCGAGCAGTACTTC. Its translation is CASSQERRRREQYF.

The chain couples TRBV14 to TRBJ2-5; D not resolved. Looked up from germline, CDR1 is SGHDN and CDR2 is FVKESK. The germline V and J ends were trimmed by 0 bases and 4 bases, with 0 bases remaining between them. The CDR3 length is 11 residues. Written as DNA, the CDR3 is TGTGCCAGCAGCCAAGAAGAGACCCAGTACTTC. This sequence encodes CASSQEETQYF.

The CDR3 region is CASSLVQVSSYEQYF. The CDR3 coding sequence is TGTGCCAGCAGCTTGGTGCAGGTGAGCTCCTACGAGCAGTACTTC. The rearrangement joins TRBV5-6 to TRBJ2-7; the D is unclear. The V and J ends lost 0 bases and 0 bases respectively, with 10 bases between them. CDR3 length equals 15 residues. CDR1 SGHDT and CDR2 YYEEEE come from the germline V gene.

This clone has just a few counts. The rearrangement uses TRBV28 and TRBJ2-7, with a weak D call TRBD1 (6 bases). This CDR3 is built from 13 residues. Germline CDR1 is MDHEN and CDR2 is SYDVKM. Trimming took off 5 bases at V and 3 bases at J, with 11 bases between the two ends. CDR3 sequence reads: CASSPTGIYEQYF. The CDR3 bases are TGTGCCAGCAGTCCTACAGGGATCTACGAGCAGTACTTC.

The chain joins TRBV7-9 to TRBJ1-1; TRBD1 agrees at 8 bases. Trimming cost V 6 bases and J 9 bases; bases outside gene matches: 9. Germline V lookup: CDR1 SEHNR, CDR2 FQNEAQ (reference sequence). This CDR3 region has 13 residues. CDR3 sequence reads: CASRQEGQAKAFF. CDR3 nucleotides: TGTGCCAGCAGACAAGAGGGACAGGCCAAAGCTTTCTTT.

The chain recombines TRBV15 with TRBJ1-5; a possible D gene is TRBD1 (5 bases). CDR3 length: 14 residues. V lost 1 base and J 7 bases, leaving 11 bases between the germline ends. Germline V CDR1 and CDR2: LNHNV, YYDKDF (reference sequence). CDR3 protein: CATSRGGAGQPQHF. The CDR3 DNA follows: TGTGCCACCAGCAGAGGAGGGGCTGGGCAGCCCCAGCATTTT. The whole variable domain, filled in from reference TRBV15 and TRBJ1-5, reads DAMVIQNPRYQVTQFGKPVTLSCSQTLNHNVMYWYQQKSSQAPKLLFHYYDKDFNNEADTPDNFQSRRPNTSFCFLDIRSPGLGDTAMYLCATSRGGAGQPQHFGDGTRLSIL.

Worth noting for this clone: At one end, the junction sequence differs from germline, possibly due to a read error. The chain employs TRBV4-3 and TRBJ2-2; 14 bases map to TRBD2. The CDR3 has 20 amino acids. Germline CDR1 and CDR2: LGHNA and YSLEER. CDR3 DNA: TGCGCCAGCAGCCAAGCTGACGGACTAGCGGGAGGTTGGTACACCGGGGAGCCGTTTTTT. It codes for CASSQADGLAGGWYTGEPFF.

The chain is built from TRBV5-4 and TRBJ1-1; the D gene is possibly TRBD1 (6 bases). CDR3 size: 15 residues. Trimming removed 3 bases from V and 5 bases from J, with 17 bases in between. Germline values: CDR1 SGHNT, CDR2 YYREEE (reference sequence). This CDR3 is CASSSAGEIGTEAFF. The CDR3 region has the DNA TGTGCCAGCAGCTCGGCAGGGGAGATTGGAACTGAAGCTTTCTTT.